The 10 T cell receptor beta chains below were found in one sample sequenced in a study of PD-1 blockade in classical Hodgkin lymphoma. This sample's time point: cycle 4 day 1 (C4D1), after 6 weeks of nivolumab. Every one of the patients relapsed after autologous stem cell transplantation (brentuximab vedotin exposure was variable). TCRdb's copy holds only in-frame clones and misses some; the assay was immunoSEQ multiplex PCR. The table shows about 8,000 clones, with approximately 80% occurring only once. The starting material was peripheral blood mononuclear cells (PBMCs), obtained before the fourth cycle of nivolumab. These receptors were taken from a human donor with classical Hodgkin lymphoma.

This clone turned up a few times. This chain connects TRBV4-2 to TRBJ1-1; 7 nucleotides line up with TRBD1. J was trimmed by 4 bases and V by 5 bases; bases with no gene match: 7. Germline CDR1 and CDR2: LGHNA and YNFKEQ. This CDR3 is built from 14 residues. The CDR3 DNA is TGTGCCAGCAGCAGGGGGCTGAAGAGCACTGAAGCTTTCTTT. The encoded protein is CASSRGLKSTEAFF.

The rearrangement links TRBV7-2 to TRBJ1-2; 9 nucleotides align to TRBD1. Trimming removed 5 bases from V and 3 bases from J; junction bases left unmatched: 10. Germline CDR1 reads SGHTA; CDR2 reads FQGNSA. CDR3 length: 16 amino acids. CDR3 amino acids: CASSPTMGQGDYGYTF. The CDR3 bases are TGTGCCAGCAGCCCGACGATGGGACAGGGAGACTATGGCTACACCTTC.

The chain links TRBV10-3 to TRBJ2-1; D is unclear. CDR3 length: 12 residues. V was trimmed by 3 bases and J by 9 bases, leaving 9 bases between them. Looked up from germline, CDR1 is ENHRY and CDR2 is SYGVKD. The DNA for the CDR3 is TGTGCCATCAGTGAACCGTTCGGTGAGCAGTTCTTC. Protein product: CAISEPFGEQFF.

The chain is built from TRBV6-1 and TRBJ2-4, with D possibly being TRBD2 (5 bases). Trimming pared 1 base from V and 8 bases from J, leaving 12 bases between. The CDR3 covers 14 residues. Germline CDR1 MNHNS, CDR2 SASEGT. This CDR3 is CASSEGQPRDIQYF. The DNA of the CDR3 is TGTGCCAGCAGTGAAGGGCAGCCGCGGGACATTCAGTACTTC.

The rearrangement uses TRBV9 and TRBJ2-5; D may be TRBD1 or TRBD2 (5 bases each). Germline-derived CDR1 and CDR2 are SGDLS and YYNGEE. Trimming removed 0 bases at V and 2 bases at J, with 11 bases between. The CDR3 sequence is 15 residues long. The CDR3 spells CASSVGGTAQETQYF. In DNA form, the CDR3 reads TGTGCCAGCAGCGTAGGTGGGACGGCACAAGAGACCCAGTACTTC.

This sequence joins TRBV6-5 and TRBJ1-2, with TRBD1 identical over 8 bases. The CDR3 extends over 14 amino acids. V gave up 5 bases and J gave up 1 base; unmatched junction bases: 3. The germline V gene has CDR1 MNHEY and CDR2 SVGAGI. CDR3 sequence reads: CASSQGAYNYGYTF. CDR3 nucleotide sequence: TGTGCCAGCAGTCAGGGGGCTTATAACTATGGCTACACCTTC.

This chain connects TRBV19 to TRBJ2-7, with 9 bases fitting TRBD1. This CDR3 comprises 15 residues. Trimming took 6 bases from V and 4 from J; bases not matched to a gene: 10. Germline lookup yields CDR1 LNHDA and CDR2 SQIVND (reference sequence). This CDR3 is CASSDRGRKVYEQYF. CDR3 in DNA: TGTGCCAGTAGCGACAGGGGGAGGAAGGTTTACGAGCAGTACTTC.

The rearrangement uses TRBV20-1 and TRBJ1-5; D is unclear. Germline CDR1 is DFQATT and CDR2 is SNEGSKA (reference sequence). CDR3 size: 11 residues. V lost 2 bases, J lost 12 bases, and 11 bases lay in between. The CDR3 loop is CSARIGDNQHF. CDR3 coding DNA: TGCAGTGCTAGAATTGGGGATAACCAGCATTTT.

The CDR3 region is CASSPAGAAPGNTIYF. The CDR3 DNA is TGTGCCAGCAGCCCTGCCGGGGCCGCCCCTGGAAACACCATATATTTT. The chain recombines TRBV7-2 with TRBJ1-3; the D gene is possibly TRBD1 (5 bases). The CDR3 runs 16 residues. Trimming left V 5 bases short and J 2 bases short, with 16 bases between. Germline V lookup: CDR1 SGHTA, CDR2 FQGNSA.

The CDR3 nucleotides are TGTGCCTGGAGTGTTGGAAACACCATATATTTT. The encoded protein is CAWSVGNTIYF. The chain employs TRBV30 and TRBJ1-3; D is unresolved. The CDR3 loop spans 11 amino acids. Trimming pared 0 bases from V and 3 bases from J, leaving 0 bases between. Looked up from germline, CDR1 is GTSNPN and CDR2 is SVGIG (reference sequence).